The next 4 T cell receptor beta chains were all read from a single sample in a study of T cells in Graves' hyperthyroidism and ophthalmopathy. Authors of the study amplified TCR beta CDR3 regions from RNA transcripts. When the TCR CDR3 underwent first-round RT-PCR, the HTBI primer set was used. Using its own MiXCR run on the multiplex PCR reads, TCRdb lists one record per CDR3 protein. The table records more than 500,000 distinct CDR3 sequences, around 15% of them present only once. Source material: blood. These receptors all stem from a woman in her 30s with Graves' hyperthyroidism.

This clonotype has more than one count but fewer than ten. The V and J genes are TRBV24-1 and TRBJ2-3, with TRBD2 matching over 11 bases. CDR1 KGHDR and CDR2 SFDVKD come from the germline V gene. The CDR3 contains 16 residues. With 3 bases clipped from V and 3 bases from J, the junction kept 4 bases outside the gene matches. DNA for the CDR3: TGTGCCACCAGTGATCCTCTAGCGGGAGGAACAGATACGCAGTATTTT. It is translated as CATSDPLAGGTDTQYF.

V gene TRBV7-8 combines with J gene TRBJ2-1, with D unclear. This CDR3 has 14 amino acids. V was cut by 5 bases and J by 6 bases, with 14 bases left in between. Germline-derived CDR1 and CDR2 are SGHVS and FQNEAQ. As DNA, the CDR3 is TGTGCCAGCAGCGGGCAGGAAGGATCCAATGAGCAGTTCTTC. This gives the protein CASSGQEGSNEQFF.

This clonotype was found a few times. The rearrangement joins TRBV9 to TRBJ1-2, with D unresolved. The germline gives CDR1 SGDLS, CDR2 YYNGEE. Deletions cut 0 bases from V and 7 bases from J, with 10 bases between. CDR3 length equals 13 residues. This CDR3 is CASSVGMGSGYTF. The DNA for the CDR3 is TGTGCCAGCAGCGTAGGGATGGGAAGTGGCTACACCTTC.

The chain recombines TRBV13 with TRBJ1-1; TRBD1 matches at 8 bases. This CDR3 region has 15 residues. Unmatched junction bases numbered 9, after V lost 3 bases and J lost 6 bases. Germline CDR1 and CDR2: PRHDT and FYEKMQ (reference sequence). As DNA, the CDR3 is TGTGCCAGCAGCTTCCTCCGGACAGGGATGGCTGAAGCTTTCTTT. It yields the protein CASSFLRTGMAEAFF. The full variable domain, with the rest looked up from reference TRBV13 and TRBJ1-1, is AAGVIQSPRHLIKEKRETATLKCYPIPRHDTVYWYQQGPGQDPQFLISFYEKMQSDKGSIPDRFSAQQFSDYHSELNMSSLELGDSALYFCASSFLRTGMAEAFFGQGTRLTVV.